One sample yielded the 3 T cell receptor beta chains listed below, sequenced in a study of tissue T cells after allogeneic stem cell transplantation. Time point indicated: mouse harvest day 7 after allogeneic transplant. The graft held 10^6 splenic CD5+ T cells and 10^7 T-cell-depleted bone marrow cells. Clones were read by immunoSEQ multiplex PCR, and TCRdb kept only the in-frame ones, dropping some. The profile shows several thousand clones, around 50% of them singletons. The sequencing sample was made of lymph node tissue. Every receptor here comes from a female BALB/c mouse given C57BL/6 T cells with graft-versus-host disease after an allogeneic hematopoietic cell transplant.

As to this clone: The gene names here belong to mouse. The CDR3 end lies 1 residue beyond the end of the read and is filled in from the germline J gene. J is TRBJ1-3 and V is TRBV23. The CDR3 consists of 16 residues. The germline V gene has CDR1 KGHTA and CDR2 FQNQQP. The CDR3 is CSSSQSGTHSGNTLYF. The DNA read from the CDR3 is TGCTCCAGCAGTCAATCGGGCACCCATTCTGGAAATACGCTCTAT.

In this sample, this clone turned up a few times. All gene names here are mouse names. The CDR3 goes on 1 residue after the read ends, and that part is filled in from the germline J gene. The chain combines TRBV23 with TRBJ1-1. CDR3 length: 12 residues. The germline V gene encodes CDR1 KGHTA and CDR2 FQNQQP. This CDR3 reads CSSSHWDTEVFF. The sequenced part of the CDR3 DNA is TGCTCCAGCAGTCACTGGGACACAGAAGTCTTC.

As concerns this clone: Gene names and germline match the mouse. The sequenced fragment ends 1 residue before the CDR3 boundary, so the rest is inferred from the germline J gene. The chain joins TRBV29 to TRBJ1-2; 9 bases map to TRBD1. The V gene end was trimmed by 4 bases and the J gene end by 1 base; junction bases not matched to a gene: 4. The CDR3 covers 15 residues. The germline CDR1 and CDR2 sequences are MSHET and SYDVDS. Incomplete CDR3 DNA: TGTGCTAGCAGTTCCCCGGGACAGGGAAACTCCGACTACACC. Protein sequence: CASSSPGQGNSDYT. The entire CDR3 sequence reads CASSSPGQGNSDYTF.